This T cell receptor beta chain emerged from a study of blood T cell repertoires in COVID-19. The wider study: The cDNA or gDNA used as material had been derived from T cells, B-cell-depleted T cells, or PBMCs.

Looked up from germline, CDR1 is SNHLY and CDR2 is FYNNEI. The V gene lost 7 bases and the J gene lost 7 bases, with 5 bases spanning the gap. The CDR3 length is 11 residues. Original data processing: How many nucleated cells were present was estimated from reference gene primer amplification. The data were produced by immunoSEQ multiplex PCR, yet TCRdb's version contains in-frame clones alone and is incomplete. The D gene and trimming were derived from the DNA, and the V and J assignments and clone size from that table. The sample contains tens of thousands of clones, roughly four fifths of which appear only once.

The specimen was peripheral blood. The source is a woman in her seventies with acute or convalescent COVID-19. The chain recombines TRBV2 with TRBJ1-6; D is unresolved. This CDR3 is CASNENSPLHF. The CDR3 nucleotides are TGTGCCAGCAACGAGAATTCACCCCTCCACTTT.